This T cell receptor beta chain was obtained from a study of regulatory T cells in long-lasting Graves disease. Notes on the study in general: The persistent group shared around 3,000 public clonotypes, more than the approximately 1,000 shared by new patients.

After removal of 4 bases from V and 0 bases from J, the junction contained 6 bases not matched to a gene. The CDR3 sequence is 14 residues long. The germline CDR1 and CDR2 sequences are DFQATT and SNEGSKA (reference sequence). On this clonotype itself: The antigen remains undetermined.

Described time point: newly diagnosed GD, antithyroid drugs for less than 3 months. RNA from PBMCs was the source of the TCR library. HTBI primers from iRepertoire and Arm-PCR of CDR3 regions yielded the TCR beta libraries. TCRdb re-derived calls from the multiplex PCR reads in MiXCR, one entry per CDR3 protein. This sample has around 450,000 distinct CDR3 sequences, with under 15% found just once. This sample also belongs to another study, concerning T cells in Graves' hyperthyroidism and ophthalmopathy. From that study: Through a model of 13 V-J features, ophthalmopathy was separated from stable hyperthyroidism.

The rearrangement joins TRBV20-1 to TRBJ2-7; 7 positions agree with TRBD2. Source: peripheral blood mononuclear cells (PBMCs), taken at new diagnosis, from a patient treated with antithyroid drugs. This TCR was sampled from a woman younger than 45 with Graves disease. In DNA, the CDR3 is TGCAGTGCTACAAACGGGAGGAGCTCCTACGAGCAGTACTTC. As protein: CSATNGRSSYEQYF.